What follows are 9 T cell receptor beta chains derived from one specimen sequenced in a study of blood T cell repertoires in COVID-19. The method was immunoSEQ multiplex PCR; TCRdb's version includes in-frame clones alone and lacks a portion of them. The repertoire consists of under 200,000 clones, with 65% to 85% occurring once and the leading ten covering approximately 2.6%. Sequenced material: peripheral blood. The receptor set was obtained from a human donor with acute or convalescent COVID-19. The donor label of this sample is uncertain.

This clone was seen only a few times. The V gene is TRBV2, the J gene TRBJ2-2, with 11 nucleotides matching TRBD2. CDR3 length: 16 residues. The germline V gene encodes CDR1 SNHLY and CDR2 FYNNEI. The J segment lost 7 bases and the V segment lost 4 bases, leaving 8 bases of the junction unmatched. CDR3 sequence: CASSVGLAGSIGELFF. The CDR3 nucleotides are TGTGCCAGCAGTGTCGGACTAGCGGGCAGTATCGGGGAGCTGTTTTTT. Full variable domain (rest looked up from reference TRBV2 and TRBJ2-2): EPEVTQTPSHQVTQMGQEVILRCVPISNHLYFYWYRQILGQKVEFLVSFYNNEISEKSEIFDDQFSVERPDGSNFTLKIRSTKLEDSAMYFCASSVGLAGSIGELFFGEGSRLTVL.

The J gene is TRBJ2-5, the V gene TRBV27, with D perhaps matching TRBD2 (7 bases). CDR3 length equals 14 residues. Germline V gives CDR1 MNHEY, CDR2 SMNVEV (reference sequence). The V gene lost 5 bases and the J gene lost 5 bases, with 15 bases spanning the gap. The CDR3: CASSLGGGVETQYF. The CDR3 DNA reads as TGTGCCAGCAGTCTAGGGGGAGGGGTGGAGACCCAGTACTTC.

The chain carries TRBV5-4 and TRBJ2-1; possible D gene TRBD2, 6 bases. Trimming cost V 3 bases and J 6 bases, with 7 bases left between them. From germline, CDR1 is SGHNT and CDR2 YYREEE (reference sequence). The CDR3 extends over 12 amino acids. The CDR3 region has the DNA TGTGCCAGCAGCTGGGGGGTCAATGAGCAGTTCTTC. Protein sequence: CASSWGVNEQFF.

The chain combines TRBV19 with TRBJ1-6; the match to TRBD1 covers 8 bases. Looked up from germline, CDR1 is LNHDA and CDR2 is SQIVND (reference sequence). The CDR3 is made up of 13 amino acids. V trimming: 6 bases; J trimming: 10 bases; junction bases outside the gene matches: 5. CDR3 coding DNA: TGTGCCAGTAGCTCGGACAGGGAATCACCCCTCCACTTT. Translated, it gives CASSSDRESPLHF. Looking up the rest from reference TRBV19 and TRBJ1-6 gives the full variable domain: DGGITQSPKYLFRKEGQNVTLSCEQNLNHDAMYWYRQDPGQGLRLIYYSQIVNDFQKGDIAEGYSVSREKKESFPLTVTSAQKNPTAFYLCASSSDRESPLHFGNGTRLTVT.

The chain carries TRBV7-9 and TRBJ1-4; D might be TRBD1 (6 bases). This CDR3 is built from 13 residues. V was cut by 1 base and J by 10 bases, with 10 bases left in between. Per the germline V gene, CDR1 is SEHNR and CDR2 is FQNEAQ (reference sequence). The CDR3 DNA is TGTGCCAGCAGCTTAGTAGAGGGGGTAAAACTGTTTTTT. Translating it yields CASSLVEGVKLFF.

The chain has TRBV5-1 and TRBJ2-3, with TRBD1 matching 9 bases. J lost 4 bases, V lost 3 bases, and 6 bases had no gene match. Germline lookup yields CDR1 SGHRS and CDR2 YFSETQ. This CDR3 contains 15 residues. DNA of the CDR3: TGCGCCAGCAGCTCGTCCGGGACAGGGTCAGATACGCAGTATTTT. Protein product: CASSSSGTGSDTQYF.

The chain uses TRBV7-2 and TRBJ1-5; 7 nucleotides match TRBD1. The germline gives CDR1 SGHTA, CDR2 FQGNSA. The trim removed 5 bases at V and 1 base at J, leaving 5 bases unmatched. The CDR3 totals 15 residues. DNA of the CDR3: TGTGCCAGCAGCCCTGACAGGGACAGCAATCAGCCCCAGCATTTT. Amino acids: CASSPDRDSNQPQHF.

The chain recombines TRBV5-1 with TRBJ1-1, with 8 bases that match TRBD1. V was clipped by 0 bases and J by 3 bases; unmatched bases: 1. CDR1 is SGHRS, CDR2 YFSETQ, per germline. This CDR3 region has 14 residues. The CDR3 loop is CASSLAGGYTEAFF. CDR3 DNA sequence: TGCGCCAGCAGCTTGGCAGGGGGCTACACTGAAGCTTTCTTT.

This clone has just one count. The rearrangement joins TRBV7-3 to TRBJ2-1; 7 bases are shared with TRBD2. The length of the CDR3 is 15 residues. Per the germline V gene, CDR1 is SGHTA and CDR2 is FQGTGA. V lost 8 bases and J lost 0; bases outside the gene matches: 7. The CDR3 region has the DNA TGTGCCAGCTACCCGGGGGGAGTCTCCTACAATGAGCAGTTCTTC. It specifies CASYPGGVSYNEQFF.